This T cell receptor (beta chain) came from a study of T cell responses to AZD1222 COVID-19 vaccine. For the study at large: Second-dose groups at about 4 or about 12 weeks were pooled. The study, taken as a whole, reports: Vaccine-related CD4 TCRs covered spike, predominating at 160-218 and 743-854.

The germline V gene encodes CDR1 SGHTA and CDR2 FQGNSA. V shed 1 base and J shed 0 bases, with 7 bases lying between them. There are 16 residues in the CDR3. The table lists this clone with a count of one. Its antigen remains unknown. Some clones are missing from TCRdb's copy, which holds only in-frame ones; the method was immunoSEQ multiplex PCR. The sample gives about 110,000 clones, approximately 90% of which show up once; about 7.8% is in the top ten. V is TRBV7-2 and J is TRBJ1-6; D remains unclear. The sequences come from peripheral blood, collected on day 0 of AZD1222 vaccination. The TCR comes from an adult in good health. CDR3 nucleotides: TGTGCCAGCAGCTTAGATCAGTTCTCCTATAATTCACCCCTCCACTTT. Encoded protein: CASSLDQFSYNSPLHF.